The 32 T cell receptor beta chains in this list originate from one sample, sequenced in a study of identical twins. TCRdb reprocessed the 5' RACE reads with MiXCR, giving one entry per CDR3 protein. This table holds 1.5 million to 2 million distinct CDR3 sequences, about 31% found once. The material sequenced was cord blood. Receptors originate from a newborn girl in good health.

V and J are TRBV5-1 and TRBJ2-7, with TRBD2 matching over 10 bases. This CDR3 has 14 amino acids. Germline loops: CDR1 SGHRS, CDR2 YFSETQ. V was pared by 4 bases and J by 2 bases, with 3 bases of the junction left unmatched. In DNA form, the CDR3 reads TGCGCCAGCAGCGATAGCGGGGGGCCCTACGAGCAGTACTTC. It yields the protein CASSDSGGPYEQYF.

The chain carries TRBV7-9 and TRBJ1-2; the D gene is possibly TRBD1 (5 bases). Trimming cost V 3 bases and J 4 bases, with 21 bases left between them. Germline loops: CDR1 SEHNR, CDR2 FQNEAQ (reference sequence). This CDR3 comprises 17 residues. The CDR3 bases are TGTGCCAGCAGCTTTCGACGGGTGGGGGTTTACGGCTATGGCTACACCTTC. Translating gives CASSFRRVGVYGYGYTF. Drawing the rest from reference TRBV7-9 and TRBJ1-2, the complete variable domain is DTGVSQNPRHKITKRGQNVTFRCDPISEHNRLYWYRQTLGQGPEFLTYFQNEAQLEKSRLLSDRFSAERPKGSFSTLEIQRTEQGDSAMYLCASSFRRVGVYGYGYTFGSGTRLTVV.

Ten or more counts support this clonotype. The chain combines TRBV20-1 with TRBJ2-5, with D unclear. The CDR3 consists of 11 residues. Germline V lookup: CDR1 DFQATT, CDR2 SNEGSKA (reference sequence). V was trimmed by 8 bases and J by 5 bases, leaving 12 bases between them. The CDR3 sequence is CSPRRMETQYF. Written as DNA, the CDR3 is TGCAGTCCCAGGCGCATGGAGACCCAGTACTTC.

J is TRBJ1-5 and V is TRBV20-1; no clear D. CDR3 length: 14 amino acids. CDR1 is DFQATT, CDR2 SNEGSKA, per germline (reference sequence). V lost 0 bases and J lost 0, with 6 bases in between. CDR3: CSARDRPSNQPQHF. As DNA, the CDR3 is TGCAGTGCTAGAGATCGGCCTAGCAATCAGCCCCAGCATTTT.

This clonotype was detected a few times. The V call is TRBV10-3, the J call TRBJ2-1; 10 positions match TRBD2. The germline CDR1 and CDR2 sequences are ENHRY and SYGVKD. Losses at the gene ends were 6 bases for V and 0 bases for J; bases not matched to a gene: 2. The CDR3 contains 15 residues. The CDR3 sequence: CAIRSGRASYNEQFF. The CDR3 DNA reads TGTGCCATCAGAAGCGGGAGGGCCTCCTACAATGAGCAGTTCTTC.

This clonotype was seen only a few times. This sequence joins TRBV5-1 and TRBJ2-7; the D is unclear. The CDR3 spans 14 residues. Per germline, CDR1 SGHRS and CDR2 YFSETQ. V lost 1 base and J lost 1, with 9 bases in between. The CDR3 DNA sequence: TGCGCCAGCAGCTTGTCGGAGCAATCCTACGAGCAGTACTTC. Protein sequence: CASSLSEQSYEQYF.

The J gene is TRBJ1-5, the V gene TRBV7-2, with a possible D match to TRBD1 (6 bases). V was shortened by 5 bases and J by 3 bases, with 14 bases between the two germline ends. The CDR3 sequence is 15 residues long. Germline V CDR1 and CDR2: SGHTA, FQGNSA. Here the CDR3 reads CASSQQQGFNQPQHF. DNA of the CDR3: TGTGCCAGCAGCCAGCAACAGGGCTTCAATCAGCCCCAGCATTTT. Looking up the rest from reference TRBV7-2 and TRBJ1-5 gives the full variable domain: GAGVSQSPSNKVTEKGKDVELRCDPISGHTALYWYRQSLGQGLEFLIYFQGNSAPDKSGLPSDRFSAERTGGSVSTLTIQRTQQEDSAVYLCASSQQQGFNQPQHFGDGTRLSIL.

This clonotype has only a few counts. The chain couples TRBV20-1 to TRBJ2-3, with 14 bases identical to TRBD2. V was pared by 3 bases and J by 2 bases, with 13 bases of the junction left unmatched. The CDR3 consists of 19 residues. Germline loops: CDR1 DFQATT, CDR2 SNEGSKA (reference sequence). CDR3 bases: TGCAGTGCTAGCCGACTAGCGGGAGGGTCAGGGTCCACCACAGATACGCAGTATTTT. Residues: CSASRLAGGSGSTTDTQYF.

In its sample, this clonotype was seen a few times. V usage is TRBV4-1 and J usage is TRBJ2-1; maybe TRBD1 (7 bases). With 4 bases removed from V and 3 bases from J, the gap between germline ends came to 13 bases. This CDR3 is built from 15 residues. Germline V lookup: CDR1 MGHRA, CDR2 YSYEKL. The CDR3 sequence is CASSPTGRNYNEQFF. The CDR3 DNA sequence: TGCGCCAGCAGCCCGACAGGGAGGAACTACAATGAGCAGTTCTTC.

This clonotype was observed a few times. CDR3 protein: CSVRTGSLQETQYF. The CDR3 DNA reads as TGCAGCGTACGGACAGGGTCACTTCAAGAGACCCAGTACTTC. The chain links TRBV29-1 to TRBJ2-5; 8 bases match TRBD1. Germline lookup yields CDR1 SQVTM and CDR2 ANQGSEA. V was pared by 6 bases and J by 2 bases, with 8 bases of the junction left unmatched. The CDR3 sequence is 14 residues long.

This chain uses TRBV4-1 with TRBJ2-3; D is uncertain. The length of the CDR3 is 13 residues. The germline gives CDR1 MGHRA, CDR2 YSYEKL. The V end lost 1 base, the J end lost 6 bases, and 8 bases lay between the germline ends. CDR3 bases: TGCGCCAGCAGCCAAGTATTCGGGGATACGCAGTATTTT. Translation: CASSQVFGDTQYF.

This chain's CDR3 is CATSTGGRGEQFF. The CDR3 nucleotides read TGTGCCACCAGTACCGGAGGCCGGGGTGAGCAGTTCTTC. J is TRBJ2-1 and V is TRBV24-1; D might be TRBD2 (5 bases). The CDR3 runs to 13 residues. Germline CDR1 and CDR2: KGHDR and SFDVKD. V lost 6 bases and J lost 9, with 14 bases in between.

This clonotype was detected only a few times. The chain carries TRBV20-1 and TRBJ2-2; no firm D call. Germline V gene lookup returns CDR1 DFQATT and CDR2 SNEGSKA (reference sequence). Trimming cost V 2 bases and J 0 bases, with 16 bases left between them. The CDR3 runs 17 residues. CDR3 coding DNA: TGCAGTGCTAGAAGGCCCGACGGACGCGCGAACACCGGGGAGCTGTTTTTT. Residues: CSARRPDGRANTGELFF.

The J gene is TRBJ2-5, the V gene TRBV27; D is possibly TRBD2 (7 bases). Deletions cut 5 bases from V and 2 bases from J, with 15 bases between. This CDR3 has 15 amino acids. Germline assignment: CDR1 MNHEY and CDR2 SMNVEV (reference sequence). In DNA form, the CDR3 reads TGTGCCAGCAGTCAGGGGAGGGCTTCTCAAGAGACCCAGTACTTC. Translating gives CASSQGRASQETQYF.

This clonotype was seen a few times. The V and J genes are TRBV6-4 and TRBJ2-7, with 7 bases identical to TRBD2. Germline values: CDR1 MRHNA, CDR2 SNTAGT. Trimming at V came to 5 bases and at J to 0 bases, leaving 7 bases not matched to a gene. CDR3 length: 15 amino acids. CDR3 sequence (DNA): TGTGCCAGCAGTCACCCCGCTAGCGGCTCCTACGAGCAGTACTTC. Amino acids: CASSHPASGSYEQYF.

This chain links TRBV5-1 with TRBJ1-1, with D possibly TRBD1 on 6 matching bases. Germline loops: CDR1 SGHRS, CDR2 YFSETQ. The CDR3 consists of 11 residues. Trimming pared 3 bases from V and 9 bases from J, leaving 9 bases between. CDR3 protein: CASSWGAKAFF. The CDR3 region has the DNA TGCGCCAGCAGCTGGGGGGCAAAAGCTTTCTTT. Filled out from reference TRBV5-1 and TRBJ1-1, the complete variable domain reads KAGVTQTPRYLIKTRGQQVTLSCSPISGHRSVSWYQQTPGQGLQFLFEYFSETQRNKGNFPGRFSGRQFSNSRSEMNVSTLELGDSALYLCASSWGAKAFFGQGTRLTVV.

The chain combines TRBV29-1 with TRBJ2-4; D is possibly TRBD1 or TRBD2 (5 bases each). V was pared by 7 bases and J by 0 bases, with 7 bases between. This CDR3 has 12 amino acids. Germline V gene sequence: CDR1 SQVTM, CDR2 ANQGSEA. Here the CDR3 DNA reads TGCAGCGCCGGGACAGCCAAAAACATTCAGTACTTC. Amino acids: CSAGTAKNIQYF.

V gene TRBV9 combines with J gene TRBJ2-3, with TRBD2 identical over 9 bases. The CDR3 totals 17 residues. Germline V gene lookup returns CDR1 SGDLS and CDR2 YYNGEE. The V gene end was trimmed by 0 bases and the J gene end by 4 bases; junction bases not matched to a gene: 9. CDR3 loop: CASSVDLSSGNPDTQYF. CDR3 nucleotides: TGTGCCAGCAGCGTAGATTTGTCTAGCGGGAATCCAGATACGCAGTATTTT.

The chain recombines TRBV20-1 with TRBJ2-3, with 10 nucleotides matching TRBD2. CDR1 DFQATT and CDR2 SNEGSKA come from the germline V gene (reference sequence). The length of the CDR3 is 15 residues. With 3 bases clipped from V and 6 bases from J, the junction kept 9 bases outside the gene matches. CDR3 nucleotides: TGCAGTGCTAGTGGTGGGACTAGCGTTGCTGATACGCAGTATTTT. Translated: CSASGGTSVADTQYF.

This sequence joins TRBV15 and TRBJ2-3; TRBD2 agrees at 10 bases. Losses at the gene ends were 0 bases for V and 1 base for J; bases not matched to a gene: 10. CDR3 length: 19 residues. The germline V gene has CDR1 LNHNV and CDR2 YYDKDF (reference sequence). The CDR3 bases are TGTGCCACCAGCAGAGATCCCACGATAGCGGGAGGAGGCACAGATACGCAGTATTTT. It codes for CATSRDPTIAGGGTDTQYF.

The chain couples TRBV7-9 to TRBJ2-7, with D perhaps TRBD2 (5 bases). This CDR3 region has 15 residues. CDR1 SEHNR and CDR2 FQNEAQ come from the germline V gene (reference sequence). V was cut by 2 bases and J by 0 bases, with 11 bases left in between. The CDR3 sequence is CASSLNGGLSYEQYF. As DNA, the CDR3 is TGTGCCAGCAGCTTAAACGGAGGCCTCTCCTACGAGCAGTACTTC. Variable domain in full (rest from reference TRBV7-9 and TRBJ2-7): DTGVSQNPRHKITKRGQNVTFRCDPISEHNRLYWYRQTLGQGPEFLTYFQNEAQLEKSRLLSDRFSAERPKGSFSTLEIQRTEQGDSAMYLCASSLNGGLSYEQYFGPGTRLTVT.

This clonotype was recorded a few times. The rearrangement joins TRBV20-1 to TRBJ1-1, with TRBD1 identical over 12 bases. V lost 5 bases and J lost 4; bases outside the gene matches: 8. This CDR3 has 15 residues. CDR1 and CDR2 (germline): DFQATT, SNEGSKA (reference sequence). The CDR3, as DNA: TGCAGTGCTCGCTCGGGACAGGGGGCGCGCACTGAAGCTTTCTTT. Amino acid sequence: CSARSGQGARTEAFF.

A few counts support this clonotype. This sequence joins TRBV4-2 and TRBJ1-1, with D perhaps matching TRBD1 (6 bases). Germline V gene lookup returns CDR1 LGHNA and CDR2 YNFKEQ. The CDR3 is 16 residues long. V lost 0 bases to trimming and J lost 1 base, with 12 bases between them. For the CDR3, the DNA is TGTGCCAGCAGCCAAGAAGGAAGGACAGCGAACACTGAAGCTTTCTTT. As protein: CASSQEGRTANTEAFF.

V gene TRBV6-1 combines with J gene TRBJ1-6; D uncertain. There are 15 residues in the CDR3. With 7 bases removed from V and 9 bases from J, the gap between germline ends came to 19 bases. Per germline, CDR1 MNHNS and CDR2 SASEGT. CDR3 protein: CASKAGRSWGSPLHF. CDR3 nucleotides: TGTGCCAGCAAGGCCGGACGGTCTTGGGGTTCACCCCTCCACTTT.

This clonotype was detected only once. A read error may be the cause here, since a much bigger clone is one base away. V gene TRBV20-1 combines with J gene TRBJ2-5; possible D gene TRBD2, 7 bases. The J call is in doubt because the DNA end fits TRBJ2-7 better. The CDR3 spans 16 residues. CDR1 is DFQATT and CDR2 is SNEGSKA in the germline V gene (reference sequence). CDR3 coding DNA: TGCCGTGCTAGAGGTGGCCGAGCGGGACACAGAGGCGAGCAGTACTTC. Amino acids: CRARGGRAGHRGEQYF.

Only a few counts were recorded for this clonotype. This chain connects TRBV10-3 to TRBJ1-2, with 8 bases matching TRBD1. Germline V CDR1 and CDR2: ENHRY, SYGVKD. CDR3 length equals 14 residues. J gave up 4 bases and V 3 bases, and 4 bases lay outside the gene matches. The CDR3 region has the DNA TGTGCCATCAGTGAACGAACAGGGGGCTATGGCTACACCTTC. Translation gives CAISERTGGYGYTF.

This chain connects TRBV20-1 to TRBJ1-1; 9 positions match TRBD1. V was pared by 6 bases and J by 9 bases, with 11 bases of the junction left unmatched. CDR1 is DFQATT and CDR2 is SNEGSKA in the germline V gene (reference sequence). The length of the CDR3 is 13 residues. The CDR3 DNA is TGCAGTGCCCCAAAAGGGACAGGGTCGAAAGCTTTCTTT. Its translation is CSAPKGTGSKAFF.

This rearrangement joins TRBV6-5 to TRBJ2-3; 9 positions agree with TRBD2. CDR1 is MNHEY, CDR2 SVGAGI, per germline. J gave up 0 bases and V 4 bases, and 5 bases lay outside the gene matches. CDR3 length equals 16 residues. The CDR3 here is CASSSNLAGSTDTQYF. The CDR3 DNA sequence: TGTGCCAGCAGTTCAAACCTAGCGGGGAGCACAGATACGCAGTATTTT.

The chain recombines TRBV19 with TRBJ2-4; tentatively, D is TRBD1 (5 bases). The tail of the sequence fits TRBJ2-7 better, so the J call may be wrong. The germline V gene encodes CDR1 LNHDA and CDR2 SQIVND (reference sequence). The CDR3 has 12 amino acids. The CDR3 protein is CASIKTDYEQYF. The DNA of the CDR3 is TGTGCCAGTATTAAGACAGACTACGAGCAGTACTTC.

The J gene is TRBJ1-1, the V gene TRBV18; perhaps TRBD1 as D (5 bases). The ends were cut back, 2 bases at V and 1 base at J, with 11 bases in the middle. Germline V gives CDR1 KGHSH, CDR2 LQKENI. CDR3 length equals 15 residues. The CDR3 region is CASSPRIRANTEAFF. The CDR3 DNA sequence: TGTGCCAGCTCACCAAGGATCAGGGCGAACACTGAAGCTTTCTTT.

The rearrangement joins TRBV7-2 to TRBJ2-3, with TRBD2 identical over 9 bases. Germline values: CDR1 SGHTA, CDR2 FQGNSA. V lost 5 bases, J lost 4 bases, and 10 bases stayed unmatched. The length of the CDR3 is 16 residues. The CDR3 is CASSPTAGGLADTQYF. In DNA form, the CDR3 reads TGTGCCAGCAGCCCGACAGCGGGGGGACTCGCAGATACGCAGTATTTT.

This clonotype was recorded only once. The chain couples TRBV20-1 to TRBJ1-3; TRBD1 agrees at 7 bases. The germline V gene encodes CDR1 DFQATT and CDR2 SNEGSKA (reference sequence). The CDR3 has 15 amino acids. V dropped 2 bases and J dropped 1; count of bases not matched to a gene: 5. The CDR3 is CSARNRGRSGNTIYF. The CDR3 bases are TGCAGTGCTAGAAACAGGGGCCGGTCTGGAAACACCATATATTTT.